This T cell receptor beta chain appears in the sequencing data of a study of Graves' ophthalmopathy and Graves' hyperthyroidism. This CDR3 spans 16 amino acids. Germline values: CDR1 SGDLS, CDR2 YYNGEE. Trimming removed 0 bases from V and 5 bases from J; junction bases left unmatched: 6. The TCR beta CDR3 regions underwent amplification from RNA transcripts. First-round RT-PCR used HTBI primers; second-round multiplex PCR followed. TCRdb reanalysed the multiplex PCR reads using MiXCR and keeps one entry per CDR3 protein. The data contain about 740,000 distinct CDR3 sequences, 40% of them singletons. Sequenced: peripheral blood. The source is an adult man with Graves' ophthalmopathy. This chain links TRBV9 with TRBJ2-2, with TRBD2 matching over 8 bases. CDR3 coding DNA: TGTGCCAGCAGCGTAGATCCTCGGGGGGGGACCGGGGAGCTGTTTTTT. This codes for CASSVDPRGGTGELFF.